A single sample gave rise to the 19 T cell receptor beta chains below, sequenced in a study of Ad26.COV2.S vaccination and SARS-CoV-2 variants. Here immunoSEQ multiplex PCR was the method, and the copy in TCRdb shows in-frame clones only, minus some. This table holds about 480,000 clones, around nine tenths found once. Treatment given: about 20 received Ad26.COV2.S at low or high dose, single or two shots; roughly five received placebo; per-sample allocation not given. Each sample was drawn 63 days after the first injection (of vaccine or placebo). The sequenced sample was peripheral blood, obtained in a trial of Ad26.COV2.S vaccine versus placebo. These TCRs come from a person between 18 and 59 years old who received the Ad26.COV2.S COVID-19 vaccine or a placebo.

The rearrangement uses TRBV7-2 and TRBJ2-7; TRBD2 agrees at 8 bases. Trimming removed 3 bases from V and 1 base from J; junction bases left unmatched: 14. The germline gives CDR1 SGHTA, CDR2 FQGNSA. The CDR3 covers 18 residues. The CDR3 sequence: CASSFGGEQGLGSYEQYF. The CDR3 region has the DNA TGTGCCAGCAGCTTCGGGGGGGAGCAGGGGCTTGGATCCTACGAGCAGTACTTC.

This clone occurred once. The rearrangement joins TRBV7-9 to TRBJ2-1; 13 bases are a match to TRBD2. Germline CDR1 reads SEHNR; CDR2 reads FQNEAQ (reference sequence). Trimming removed 4 bases from V and 7 bases from J; junction bases left unmatched: 13. The CDR3 sequence is 18 residues long. The CDR3, as DNA: TGTGCCAGCAGCTCCGCCCCTGGGACTAGCGGGACTACGAATGAGCAGTTCTTC. Translation gives CASSSAPGTSGTTNEQFF. Complete variable domain (other parts from reference TRBV7-9 and TRBJ2-1): DTGVSQNPRHKITKRGQNVTFRCDPISEHNRLYWYRQTLGQGPEFLTYFQNEAQLEKSRLLSDRFSAERPKGSFSTLEIQRTEQGDSAMYLCASSSAPGTSGTTNEQFFGPGTRLTVL.

V is TRBV18 and J is TRBJ1-1; D not certain. The germline gives CDR1 KGHSH, CDR2 LQKENI. This CDR3 is built from 14 residues. V gave up 6 bases and J gave up 1 base, with 12 bases separating them. CDR3 protein: CASSSLGANTEAFF. CDR3 DNA sequence: TGTGCCAGCTCCTCCCTTGGAGCGAACACTGAAGCTTTCTTT.

The rearrangement uses TRBV6-6 and TRBJ2-4; 10 bases are a match to TRBD2. Unmatched junction bases numbered 4, after V lost 6 bases and J lost 5 bases. The CDR3 loop spans 14 amino acids. The germline gives CDR1 MNHNY, CDR2 SVGAGI (reference sequence). CDR3 coding DNA: TGTGCCAGCAGGGCCCTAGCGGGAGAAAACATTCAGTACTTC. It encodes CASRALAGENIQYF.

This clone was observed a handful of times. The V and J genes are TRBV19 and TRBJ1-2; tentative D call: TRBD1 (6 bases). The CDR3 spans 13 residues. Trimming removed 5 bases at V and 8 bases at J, with 15 bases between. Per germline, CDR1 LNHDA and CDR2 SQIVND (reference sequence). Written as DNA, the CDR3 is TGTGCCAGTAGTCCTCCAGGGGATCGAGGCTACACCTTC. This sequence encodes CASSPPGDRGYTF.

V gene TRBV5-1 combines with J gene TRBJ1-4, with TRBD1 as a possible D gene (5 bases). Deletions cut 0 bases from V and 8 bases from J, with 11 bases between. CDR1 is SGHRS, CDR2 YFSETQ, per germline. The CDR3 covers 14 residues. The CDR3 is CASSLAGSGEKLFF. CDR3 bases: TGCGCCAGCAGCTTGGCAGGGTCGGGCGAAAAACTGTTTTTT.

The chain has TRBV7-2 and TRBJ2-1; 7 bases line up with TRBD2. The CDR3 runs to 14 residues. CDR1 and CDR2 from the germline V gene are SGHTA and FQGNSA. V lost 5 bases and J lost 3; bases outside the gene matches: 4. CDR3 in DNA: TGTGCCAGCAGCCCGAGGACTAGCTACAATGAGCAGTTCTTC. It translates to CASSPRTSYNEQFF.

The CDR3 nucleotides read TGTGCCAGCAGTGAAGGGAATACGCAGTATTTT. Its protein product is CASSEGNTQYF. V is TRBV2 and J is TRBJ2-3; D gene ambiguous. Trimming took 1 base from V and 7 from J, leaving 3 bases between them. The germline CDR1 and CDR2 sequences are SNHLY and FYNNEI. CDR3 length: 11 residues.

In its sample, this clone was seen a few times. The chain uses TRBV7-9 and TRBJ2-7; 8 positions agree with TRBD2. CDR1 and CDR2 (germline): SEHNR, FQNEAQ (reference sequence). With V trimmed by 5 bases and J by 4 bases, 7 bases remained unmatched. The CDR3 sequence is 14 residues long. In nucleotides, the CDR3 is TGTGCCAGCAGCCCGCGGACTAGCAATTACGAGCAGTACTTC. Encoded protein: CASSPRTSNYEQYF. Filled out from reference TRBV7-9 and TRBJ2-7, the complete variable domain reads DTGVSQNPRHKITKRGQNVTFRCDPISEHNRLYWYRQTLGQGPEFLTYFQNEAQLEKSRLLSDRFSAERPKGSFSTLEIQRTEQGDSAMYLCASSPRTSNYEQYFGPGTRLTVT.

The rearrangement links TRBV4-3 to TRBJ1-2; D not certain. In germline, CDR1 is LGHNA, CDR2 YSLEER. The CDR3 length is 14 residues. The V and J ends lost 1 base and 8 bases respectively, with 14 bases between them. DNA of the CDR3: TGCGCCAGCAGCCAAGGGGAGGTAAACGGCGGCTACACCTTC. Translated: CASSQGEVNGGYTF.

The CDR3 DNA is TGCAGCGTAGGAGACAGGTCTTTGACGAGCTACACCTTC. As protein: CSVGDRSLTSYTF. V is TRBV29-1 and J is TRBJ1-2; D perhaps matches TRBD1 (6 bases). Trimming took 6 bases from V and 9 from J, leaving 20 bases between them. Germline CDR1 SQVTM, CDR2 ANQGSEA. The CDR3 covers 13 residues.

This clone was detected a few times. The V call is TRBV7-2, the J call TRBJ2-6; 13 bases are a match to TRBD2. This CDR3 comprises 19 residues. Germline CDR1 SGHTA, CDR2 FQGNSA. V trimming: 0 bases; J trimming: 4 bases; junction bases outside the gene matches: 6. In nucleotides, the CDR3 is TGTGCCAGCAGCTTAGCGCGGACTAGCGGGAGCGGAGGGGCCAACGTCCTGACTTTC. It is translated as CASSLARTSGSGGANVLTF.

This chain connects TRBV3-1 (or the pseudogene TRBV3-2) to TRBJ2-3, with a possible D match to TRBD1 (5 bases). Germline assignment: CDR1 LGHDT and CDR2 YNNKEL (reference sequence). The ends were cut back, 3 bases at V and 1 base at J, with 11 bases in the middle. This CDR3 has 15 residues. The CDR3 region has the DNA TGTGCCAGCAGCCAGGGGCTAGGGGGCACAGATACGCAGTATTTT. This translates into CASSQGLGGTDTQYF.

The chain recombines TRBV5-4 with TRBJ2-1, with D possibly matching TRBD2 (6 bases). The germline V gene encodes CDR1 SGHNT and CDR2 YYREEE (reference sequence). Trimming removed 1 base at V and 7 bases at J, with 27 bases between. This CDR3 is built from 19 residues. In nucleotides, the CDR3 is TGTGCCAGCAGCTTGTATATTTCGCGTCTAGCGTTATTTAAGAATGAGCAGTTCTTC. Encoded protein: CASSLYISRLALFKNEQFF.

The V call is TRBV5-4, the J call TRBJ2-4; TRBD1 is a possible D gene (5 bases). With 4 bases removed from V and 1 base from J, the gap between germline ends came to 15 bases. Germline V lookup: CDR1 SGHNT, CDR2 YYREEE (reference sequence). The CDR3 is 16 residues long. CDR3 in amino acids: CASSPQRQSAKNIQYF. The CDR3 nucleotides are TGTGCCAGCAGCCCTCAAAGACAGTCTGCCAAAAACATTCAGTACTTC. The full variable domain, with the rest looked up from reference TRBV5-4 and TRBJ2-4, is ETGVTQSPTHLIKTRGQQVTLRCSSQSGHNTVSWYQQALGQGPQFIFQYYREEENGRGNFPPRFSGLQFPNYSSELNVNALELDDSALYLCASSPQRQSAKNIQYFGAGTRLSVL.

This chain connects TRBV9 to TRBJ1-1; D unresolved. The V and J ends lost 0 bases and 0 bases respectively, with 3 bases between them. This CDR3 is built from 13 residues. From germline, CDR1 is SGDLS and CDR2 YYNGEE. Written as DNA, the CDR3 is TGTGCCAGCAGCGTAGCAGTGAACACTGAAGCTTTCTTT. Its translation is CASSVAVNTEAFF.

This chain links TRBV14 with TRBJ2-5; D uncertain. With 4 bases removed from V and 2 bases from J, the gap between germline ends came to 8 bases. Germline CDR1 and CDR2: SGHDN and FVKESK. This CDR3 spans 13 amino acids. The CDR3 nucleotides are TGTGCCAGCAGCCCTTGGGGTCAAGAGACCCAGTACTTC. Residues: CASSPWGQETQYF.

The chain uses TRBV6-2 or TRBV6-3 and TRBJ2-7; possible D gene TRBD2, 5 bases. V gave up 2 bases and J gave up 3 bases, with 14 bases separating them. Germline lookup yields CDR1 MNHEY and CDR2 SVGEGT. This CDR3 contains 15 residues. The CDR3 loop is CASSYLRTADYEQYF. CDR3 coding DNA: TGTGCCAGCAGTTACCTCCGGACTGCGGACTACGAGCAGTACTTC.

This chain joins TRBV24-1 and TRBJ2-1, with 7 bases that match TRBD2. Germline V gene lookup returns CDR1 KGHDR and CDR2 SFDVKD. V gave up 12 bases and J gave up 9 bases; unmatched junction bases: 16. This CDR3 comprises 14 residues. The CDR3 nucleotides are TGTGCCGCCCTAGGCTCGGGAGGCCAAGGTGAGCAGTTCTTC. As protein: CAALGSGGQGEQFF.